This is a list of T cell receptor beta chains from one sample in a study of technical replicates of blood from a few donors. Data came from immunoSEQ multiplex PCR; TCRdb stores just in-frame clones and leaves some out. The sample includes roughly 90,000 clones, approximately 94% of them seen just once. The sequenced sample was T cells isolated from PBMCs. The receptors here all came from a human donor in good health. The CDR3 runs from the conserved cysteine through the conserved F or W. A D gene is named only where the DNA matches it firmly. Only some rows state a clone size, as once, few, many or a class for expanded clones.

v_gene: TRBV19; abundance: .; d_gene: TRBD1; j_gene: TRBJ1-2; CDR3aa: CASWSLGTGGLNYGYTF; CDR3nt: TGTGCCAGTTGGAGCTTGGGGACAGGGGGCTTAAACTATGGCTACACCTTC
v_gene: TRBV4-2; abundance: .; d_gene: .; j_gene: TRBJ1-5; CDR3aa: CASSQDTRLSTSNQPQHF; CDR3nt: TGTGCCAGCAGCCAAGATACGAGACTCTCTACTAGCAATCAGCCCCAGCATTTT
v_gene: TRBV4-2; abundance: .; d_gene: .; j_gene: TRBJ1-3; CDR3aa: CASSQPSPRRVFGNTIYF; CDR3nt: TGTGCCAGCAGCCAACCCTCTCCCCGGCGGGTTTTTGGAAACACCATATATTTT
v_gene: TRBV4-1; abundance: .; d_gene: .; j_gene: TRBJ1-1; CDR3aa: CASSQEPRLLAEAFF; CDR3nt: TGCGCCAGCAGCCAGGAGCCTCGTCTCTTGGCTGAAGCTTTCTTT
v_gene: TRBV6-5; abundance: .; d_gene: .; j_gene: TRBJ2-5; CDR3aa: CAGSRGIGETQYF; CDR3nt: TGTGCCGGTTCTCGGGGGATCGGCGAGACCCAGTACTTC
v_gene: TRBV19; abundance: .; d_gene: TRBD1; j_gene: TRBJ1-1; CDR3aa: CASSLDRGNTEAFF; CDR3nt: TGTGCCAGTAGCCTGGACAGGGGGAACACTGAAGCTTTCTTT
v_gene: TRBV25-1; abundance: .; d_gene: .; j_gene: TRBJ1-2; CDR3aa: CASSEYVTSLGGYTF; CDR3nt: TGTGCCAGCAGTGAATACGTGACATCCTTAGGCGGCTACACCTTC
v_gene: TRBV4-1; abundance: once; d_gene: .; j_gene: TRBJ2-7; CDR3aa: CASSQRGGVTYEQYF; CDR3nt: TGCGCCAGCAGCCAACGAGGGGGGGTAACCTACGAGCAGTACTTC
v_gene: TRBV19; abundance: .; d_gene: .; j_gene: TRBJ1-1; CDR3aa: CASETGHNTEAFF; CDR3nt: TGTGCCAGCGAAACCGGACACAACACTGAAGCTTTCTTT
v_gene: TRBV14; abundance: .; d_gene: TRBD1; j_gene: TRBJ1-2; CDR3aa: CATGVDTF; CDR3nt: TGTGCTACAGGGGTTGACACCTTC
v_gene: TRBV28; abundance: .; d_gene: .; j_gene: TRBJ2-3; CDR3aa: CASSKGDTSTDTQYF; CDR3nt: TGTGCCAGCAGCAAAGGGGATACTAGCACAGATACGCAGTATTTT
v_gene: TRBV5-4; abundance: .; d_gene: .; j_gene: TRBJ2-1; CDR3aa: CASSLSPRRSSYNEQFF; CDR3nt: TGTGCCAGCAGCTTGTCCCCGCGGAGGAGCTCCTACAATGAGCAGTTCTTC
v_gene: TRBV7-2; abundance: .; d_gene: TRBD2; j_gene: TRBJ2-1; CDR3aa: CASSLGSRTSGAYNEQFF; CDR3nt: TGTGCCAGCAGCTTAGGTTCCCGGACTAGCGGGGCGTACAATGAGCAGTTCTTC
v_gene: TRBV10-3; abundance: .; d_gene: TRBD2; j_gene: TRBJ2-1; CDR3aa: CAISGLAGGSYNEQFF; CDR3nt: TGTGCCATCAGTGGACTAGCGGGAGGGTCATACAATGAGCAGTTCTTC
v_gene: TRBV19; abundance: .; d_gene: .; j_gene: TRBJ1-3; CDR3aa: CASTPPGDLAGNTIYF; CDR3nt: TGTGCCAGTACCCCTCCAGGGGACCTGGCCGGAAACACCATATATTTT
v_gene: TRBV29-1; abundance: .; d_gene: TRBD1; j_gene: TRBJ2-7; CDR3aa: CSVESRGQGYEQYF; CDR3nt: TGCAGCGTTGAATCTCGCGGACAGGGGTACGAGCAGTACTTC
v_gene: TRBV28; abundance: .; d_gene: TRBD1; j_gene: TRBJ1-1; CDR3aa: CASTPSGQGIKAFF; CDR3nt: TGTGCCAGCACTCCGAGCGGACAGGGGATCAAAGCTTTCTTT
v_gene: TRBV2; abundance: .; d_gene: .; j_gene: TRBJ1-6; CDR3aa: CASLLQGGSPLHF; CDR3nt: TGTGCCAGTCTTCTACAGGGCGGCTCACCCCTCCACTTT
v_gene: TRBV28; abundance: .; d_gene: .; j_gene: TRBJ1-2; CDR3aa: CASSLWGDYGYTF; CDR3nt: TGTGCCAGCAGTTTATGGGGCGACTATGGCTACACCTTC
v_gene: TRBV30; abundance: .; d_gene: .; j_gene: TRBJ2-7; CDR3aa: CAWSPLMRMAYEQYF; CDR3nt: TGTGCCTGGAGTCCATTAATGCGGATGGCCTACGAGCAGTACTTC
v_gene: TRBV7-8; abundance: .; d_gene: .; j_gene: TRBJ1-2; CDR3aa: CASSSRQTYGYTF; CDR3nt: TGTGCCAGCAGCTCGAGACAGACCTATGGCTACACCTTC
v_gene: TRBV28; abundance: once; d_gene: .; j_gene: TRBJ2-5; CDR3aa: CASSLINFQVFTQETQYF; CDR3nt: TGTGCCAGCAGTTTAATCAACTTCCAGGTATTTACCCAAGAGACCCAGTACTTC
v_gene: TRBV4-1; abundance: .; d_gene: .; j_gene: TRBJ1-3; CDR3aa: CASSQGGGKTAHGTIYF; CDR3nt: TGCGCCAGCAGCCAAGGGGGGGGGAAGACAGCGCATGGCACCATATATTTT
v_gene: TRBV4-1; abundance: .; d_gene: .; j_gene: TRBJ1-1; CDR3aa: CASSPQRSGDYEAFF; CDR3nt: TGCGCCAGCAGCCCCCAAAGGTCAGGGGATTATGAAGCTTTCTTT
v_gene: TRBV5-1; abundance: .; d_gene: TRBD1; j_gene: TRBJ1-1; CDR3aa: CASSLAGGTTEAFF; CDR3nt: TGCGCCAGCAGCTTGGCAGGGGGCACCACTGAAGCTTTCTTT
v_gene: TRBV13; abundance: .; d_gene: TRBD2; j_gene: TRBJ2-1; CDR3aa: CASSLWTSVSEQFF; CDR3nt: TGTGCCAGCAGCTTGTGGACTAGCGTGAGTGAGCAGTTCTTC
v_gene: TRBV28; abundance: .; d_gene: .; j_gene: TRBJ1-2; CDR3aa: CASSLSNRRHYGYTF; CDR3nt: TGTGCCAGCAGTTTGAGTAACAGGCGGCACTATGGCTACACCTTC
v_gene: TRBV5-6; abundance: .; d_gene: .; j_gene: TRBJ1-1; CDR3aa: CASTPNQGLNTEAFF; CDR3nt: TGTGCCAGCACCCCCAACCAGGGGTTGAACACTGAAGCTTTCTTT
v_gene: TRBV4-2; abundance: .; d_gene: .; j_gene: TRBJ1-2; CDR3aa: CASSQSDSSDYGYTF; CDR3nt: TGTGCCAGCAGCCAATCGGACAGCTCAGACTATGGCTACACCTTC
v_gene: TRBV11-2; abundance: .; d_gene: .; j_gene: TRBJ2-1; CDR3aa: CASRDYSSYNEQFF; CDR3nt: TGTGCCAGCAGGGACTATAGCTCCTACAATGAGCAGTTCTTC
v_gene: TRBV9; abundance: .; d_gene: .; j_gene: TRBJ1-4; CDR3aa: CASSVLGSEKLFF; CDR3nt: TGTGCCAGCAGCGTACTCGGGTCTGAAAAACTGTTTTTT
v_gene: TRBV7-9; abundance: .; d_gene: TRBD1; j_gene: TRBJ2-6; CDR3aa: CASSFNVQGQGANVLTF; CDR3nt: TGTGCCAGCAGCTTTAACGTCCAGGGACAGGGGGCCAACGTCCTGACTTTC
v_gene: TRBV11-2; abundance: .; d_gene: TRBD2; j_gene: TRBJ2-7; CDR3aa: CASSWKGTSGNYEQYF; CDR3nt: TGTGCCAGCAGCTGGAAGGGGACTAGCGGGAACTACGAGCAGTACTTC
v_gene: TRBV5-4; abundance: once; d_gene: .; j_gene: TRBJ1-6; CDR3aa: CASSLAQRGGRSPLHF; CDR3nt: TGTGCCAGCAGCTTGGCTCAGCGGGGGGGACGTTCACCCCTCCACTTT
v_gene: TRBV6-6; abundance: .; d_gene: .; j_gene: TRBJ1-1; CDR3aa: CASSYLETGNTEAFF; CDR3nt: TGTGCCAGCAGTTACTTGGAAACAGGGAACACTGAAGCTTTCTTT
v_gene: TRBV4-1; abundance: .; d_gene: .; j_gene: TRBJ1-6; CDR3aa: CASSQDGGRDSPLHF; CDR3nt: TGCGCCAGCAGCCAAGATGGCGGGAGGGATTCACCCCTCCACTTT
v_gene: TRBV6-5; abundance: .; d_gene: TRBD2; j_gene: TRBJ2-7; CDR3aa: CASSYRGGSFSYEQYF; CDR3nt: TGTGCCAGCAGTTATCGGGGGGGTTCTTTCTCCTACGAGCAGTACTTC
v_gene: TRBV29-1; abundance: few; d_gene: TRBD1; j_gene: TRBJ1-1; CDR3aa: CSGGQGGKTEAFF; CDR3nt: TGCAGCGGAGGACAGGGAGGGAAGACTGAAGCTTTCTTT
v_gene: TRBV11-2; abundance: .; d_gene: TRBD2; j_gene: TRBJ2-3; CDR3aa: CASSLAILAGDYTQYF; CDR3nt: TGTGCCAGCAGCTTAGCTATTTTAGCGGGAGACTATACGCAGTATTTT
v_gene: TRBV19; abundance: .; d_gene: .; j_gene: TRBJ2-2; CDR3aa: CASSPGGELFF; CDR3nt: TGTGCCAGCTCCCCAGGCGGGGAGCTGTTTTTT